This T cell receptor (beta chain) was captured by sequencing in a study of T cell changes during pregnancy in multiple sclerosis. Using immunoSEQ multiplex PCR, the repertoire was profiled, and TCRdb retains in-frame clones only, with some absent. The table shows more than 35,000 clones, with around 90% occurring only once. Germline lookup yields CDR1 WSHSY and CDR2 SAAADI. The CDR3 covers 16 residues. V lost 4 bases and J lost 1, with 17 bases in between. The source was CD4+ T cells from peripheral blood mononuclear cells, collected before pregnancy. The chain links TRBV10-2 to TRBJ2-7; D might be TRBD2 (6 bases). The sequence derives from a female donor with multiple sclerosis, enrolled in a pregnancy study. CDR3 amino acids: CASSGLWGVGSYEQYF. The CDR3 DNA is TGCGCCAGCAGTGGATTATGGGGGGTCGGGTCCTACGAGCAGTACTTC.